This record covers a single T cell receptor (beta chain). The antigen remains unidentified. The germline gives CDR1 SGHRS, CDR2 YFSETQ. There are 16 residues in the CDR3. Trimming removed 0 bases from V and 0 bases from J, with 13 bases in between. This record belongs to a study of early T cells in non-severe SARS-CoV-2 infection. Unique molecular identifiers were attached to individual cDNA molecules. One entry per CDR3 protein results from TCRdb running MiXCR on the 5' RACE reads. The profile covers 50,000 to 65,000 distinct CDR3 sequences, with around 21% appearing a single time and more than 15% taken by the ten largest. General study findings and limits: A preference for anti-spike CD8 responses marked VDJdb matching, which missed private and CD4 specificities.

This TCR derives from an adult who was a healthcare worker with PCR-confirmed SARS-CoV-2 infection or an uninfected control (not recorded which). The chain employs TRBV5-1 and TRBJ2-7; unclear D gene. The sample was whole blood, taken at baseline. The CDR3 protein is CASSLEAVPHSYEQYF. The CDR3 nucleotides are TGCGCCAGCAGCTTGGAAGCCGTACCCCACTCCTACGAGCAGTACTTC.